The 28 T cell receptor beta chains presented below share a single source sample, sequenced in a study of blood T cell repertoires in COVID-19. The repertoire was sequenced with immunoSEQ multiplex PCR; TCRdb's copy has only in-frame clones and lacks some. The sample lists 150,000 to 200,000 clones, 85% to 90% occurring once. Material for sequencing was peripheral blood. All receptors derive from a man aged 50 to 59 with active or convalescent COVID-19.

The chain recombines TRBV18 with TRBJ2-2, with 11 bases that match TRBD2. After removal of 6 bases from V and 5 bases from J, the junction contained 17 bases not matched to a gene. Germline CDR1 KGHSH, CDR2 LQKENI. This CDR3 has 19 amino acids. DNA for the CDR3: TGTGCCAGCTCCGGACCGAGGGTAGCGGGAGGGCCTTCTACCGGGGAGCTGTTTTTT. Its translation: CASSGPRVAGGPSTGELFF.

The J gene is TRBJ2-2, the V gene TRBV11-2; 8 nucleotides agree with TRBD1. Trimming took 5 bases from V and 6 from J; bases not matched to a gene: 2. The CDR3 contains 13 residues. Germline CDR1 is SGHAT and CDR2 is FQNNGV. CDR3 DNA: TGTGCCAGCAGCAAGACAGGGGCCGGGGAGCTGTTTTTT. The encoded protein is CASSKTGAGELFF.

The gene calls are TRBV5-1 and TRBJ2-1, with TRBD1 identical over 11 bases. The ends lost 7 bases at V and 6 bases at J; junction bases unmatched: 9. Germline V gene lookup returns CDR1 SGHRS and CDR2 YFSETQ. The CDR3 has 15 amino acids. CDR3 residues: CASRTGTGGSNEQFF. CDR3 nucleotides: TGCGCCAGCCGTACCGGGACAGGGGGAAGCAATGAGCAGTTCTTC.

This clone was recorded only once. This rearrangement joins TRBV2 to TRBJ2-5; the D gene is possibly TRBD2 (5 bases). The germline V and J ends were trimmed by 4 bases and 5 bases, with 5 bases remaining between them. CDR1 SNHLY and CDR2 FYNNEI come from the germline V gene. CDR3 length: 11 residues. CDR3 nucleotide sequence: TGTGCCAGCAGTGCGGGGGAGACCCAGTACTTC. Its translation: CASSAGETQYF.

This chain links TRBV12-3 or TRBV12-4 with TRBJ1-2; 10 bases are shared with TRBD1. V lost 10 bases, J lost 6 bases, and 5 bases stayed unmatched. The CDR3 spans 12 residues. CDR3 nucleotides: TGTGCCACCAAGACAGGGGGCCATGGCTACACCTTC. Translating it yields CATKTGGHGYTF.

As DNA, the CDR3 is TGTGCCAGCAGCGTAGCTGGGCACAATGGCTACACCTTC. This codes for CASSVAGHNGYTF. The chain employs TRBV9 and TRBJ1-2; the D is unclear. Germline V gene lookup returns CDR1 SGDLS and CDR2 YYNGEE. Trimming removed 0 bases at V and 6 bases at J, with 9 bases between. The CDR3 spans 13 residues.

The chain links TRBV5-8 to TRBJ1-5; D is possibly TRBD1 (6 bases). The V end was cut by 4 bases, the J end by 1 base, with 15 bases between. The CDR3 has 16 amino acids. Looked up from germline, CDR1 is SGHTS and CDR2 is YDEGEE. CDR3 nucleotides: TGTGCCAGCAGCCACGGGACAATCGGGAGCAATCAGCCCCAGCATTTT. Its protein product is CASSHGTIGSNQPQHF.

The rearrangement joins TRBV7-3 to TRBJ2-3; D is unclear. The germline V and J ends were trimmed by 4 bases and 3 bases, with 14 bases remaining between them. The CDR3 totals 15 residues. Per germline, CDR1 SGHTA and CDR2 FQGTGA. The CDR3 coding sequence is TGTGCCAGCAGCTACCACTCGGGTGGGACAGATACGCAGTATTTT. It specifies CASSYHSGGTDTQYF. The variable domain in full, with the rest retrieved from reference TRBV7-3 and TRBJ2-3, is GAGVSQTPSNKVTEKGKYVELRCDPISGHTALYWYRQSLGQGPEFLIYFQGTGAADDSGLPNDRFFAVRPEGSVSTLKIQRTERGDSAVYLCASSYHSGGTDTQYFGPGTRLTVL.

The chain recombines TRBV7-9 with TRBJ2-7, with D perhaps TRBD1 (6 bases). Germline assignment: CDR1 SEHNR and CDR2 FQNEAQ (reference sequence). The germline V and J ends were trimmed by 5 bases and 0 bases, with 11 bases remaining between them. This CDR3 contains 14 residues. In nucleotides, the CDR3 is TGTGCCAGCAGCAAGGACAGATCCTCCTACGAGCAGTACTTC. Translated, it gives CASSKDRSSYEQYF.

The rearrangement joins TRBV7-9 to TRBJ1-6; possible D gene TRBD1, 6 bases. Germline CDR1 SEHNR, CDR2 FQNEAQ (reference sequence). CDR3 length: 17 residues. V was pared by 5 bases and J by 7 bases, with 21 bases between. In DNA, the CDR3 is TGTGCCAGCAGCGCCCGTCCCATCTCCCAGGGGAATTCACCCCTCCACTTT. This sequence encodes CASSARPISQGNSPLHF.

The V call is TRBV6-2 or TRBV6-3, the J call TRBJ2-7; D may be TRBD2 (5 bases). The length of the CDR3 is 15 residues. The germline V gene has CDR1 MNHEY and CDR2 SVGEGT. V was trimmed by 6 bases and J by 1 base, leaving 16 bases between them. The CDR3 here is CASSLDSSPSYEQYF. Here the CDR3 DNA reads TGTGCCAGCAGCCTGGACTCCTCCCCTTCCTACGAGCAGTACTTC.

The chain's CDR3 is CASNPRQVYEQYF. Written as DNA, the CDR3 is TGTGCCAGCAATCCTCGACAGGTCTACGAGCAGTACTTC. V is TRBV28 and J is TRBJ2-7, with D maybe TRBD1 (6 bases). Germline-derived CDR1 and CDR2 are MDHEN and SYDVKM. There are 13 residues in the CDR3. V lost 7 bases and J 3 bases, leaving 13 bases between the germline ends.

V is TRBV4-2 and J is TRBJ1-2; 8 bases are a match to TRBD1. J gave up 3 bases and V 0 bases, and 9 bases lay outside the gene matches. CDR1 and CDR2 from the germline V gene are LGHNA and YNFKEQ. This CDR3 comprises 17 residues. CDR3 amino acids: CASSQDSEAGGYYGYTF. The CDR3 nucleotides are TGTGCCAGCAGCCAAGATAGTGAGGCAGGGGGCTACTATGGCTACACCTTC.

The table lists this clone with a few counts. The chain carries TRBV6-5 and TRBJ1-2, with D possibly TRBD1 on 6 matching bases. Trimming removed 2 bases from V and 4 bases from J, with 11 bases in between. The CDR3 has 14 amino acids. Germline CDR1 and CDR2: MNHEY and SVGAGI. The CDR3 protein is CASSYQGGGYGYTF. The CDR3 DNA follows: TGTGCCAGCAGTTACCAAGGGGGGGGCTATGGCTACACCTTC.

This clone came up a few times. V usage is TRBV25-1 and J usage is TRBJ1-2, with a possible D match to TRBD1 (5 bases). Trimming took 6 bases from V and 4 from J, leaving 15 bases between them. Germline V gene lookup returns CDR1 MGHDK and CDR2 SYGVNS. This CDR3 contains 14 residues. CDR3 nucleotide sequence: TGTGCCAGCAGAGACGCCGGACACCTCTATGGCTACACCTTC. Amino acids: CASRDAGHLYGYTF.

This clone has a single count. The chain is built from TRBV6-5 and TRBJ1-2; 7 nucleotides line up with TRBD1. Germline CDR1 reads MNHEY; CDR2 reads SVGAGI. This CDR3 comprises 13 residues. V lost 10 bases, J lost 0 bases, and 5 bases stayed unmatched. CDR3: CATRQGPNYGYTF. The CDR3 region has the DNA TGTGCCACCCGACAGGGACCTAACTATGGCTACACCTTC.

The V and J genes are TRBV7-9 and TRBJ1-6; 10 nucleotides agree with TRBD1. This CDR3 has 14 residues. From germline, CDR1 is SEHNR and CDR2 FQNEAQ (reference sequence). The V and J ends lost 6 bases and 8 bases, in that order; junction bases with no gene match: 4. For the CDR3, the DNA is TGTGCCAGCAGACGTGGGACAGGGGATTCACCCCTCCACTTT. Protein product: CASRRGTGDSPLHF.

The chain uses TRBV5-1 and TRBJ1-1; D is unclear. The V end lost 3 bases, the J end lost 3 bases, and 12 bases lay between the germline ends. This CDR3 has 14 amino acids. The V gene's germline CDR1 is SGHRS and CDR2 YFSETQ. The CDR3 protein is CASSYNGVDTEAFF. CDR3 nucleotides: TGCGCCAGCAGCTACAACGGGGTGGACACTGAAGCTTTCTTT.

This rearrangement joins TRBV19 to TRBJ1-1; D not certain. V dropped 0 bases and J dropped 5 bases, with 7 bases sitting between them. CDR3 length equals 13 residues. Germline V gene data show CDR1 as LNHDA and CDR2 as SQIVND (reference sequence). The CDR3 here is CASSIDRETEAFF. CDR3 DNA sequence: TGTGCCAGTAGTATAGATCGGGAGACTGAAGCTTTCTTT.

This clone was seen a few times. The chain has TRBV19 and TRBJ2-1; D is undetermined. Germline CDR1 reads LNHDA; CDR2 reads SQIVND (reference sequence). With 1 base removed from V and 5 bases from J, the gap between germline ends came to 3 bases. The CDR3 runs 12 residues. In nucleotides, the CDR3 is TGTGCCAGTAGTATAGGTAACAATGAGCAGTTCTTC. Its translation is CASSIGNNEQFF.

The chain employs TRBV5-6 and TRBJ1-4, with D uncertain. This CDR3 region has 16 residues. V gave up 0 bases and J gave up 5 bases, with 14 bases separating them. CDR1 is SGHDT, CDR2 YYEEEE, per germline. The CDR3 DNA reads as TGTGCCAGCAGCTTGGGGGCTGTTGGTGGGAATGAAAAACTGTTTTTT. Residues: CASSLGAVGGNEKLFF.

This chain joins TRBV5-4 and TRBJ2-7, with a possible D match to TRBD1 (5 bases). The CDR3 contains 13 residues. CDR1 SGHNT and CDR2 YYREEE come from the germline V gene (reference sequence). Trimming removed 1 base from V and 3 bases from J, with 8 bases in between. This CDR3 is CASSLPGNYEQYF. The CDR3 DNA is TGTGCCAGCAGCTTGCCAGGGAACTACGAGCAGTACTTC.

The CDR3 DNA follows: TGTGCCAGCGGCCGACTAGCGGGAGCGTTCAATGAGCAGTTCTTC. Translated, it gives CASGRLAGAFNEQFF. The V and J genes are TRBV6-5 and TRBJ2-1; TRBD2 matches at 12 bases. The CDR3 length is 15 residues. With V trimmed by 8 bases and J by 6 bases, 8 bases remained unmatched. The germline gives CDR1 MNHEY, CDR2 SVGAGI.

The CDR3 nucleotides read TGTGCCAGCAGGACTACCACAGTTCCTAATGAAAAACTGTTTTTT. Protein product: CASRTTTVPNEKLFF. The chain couples TRBV7-2 to TRBJ1-4, with unresolved D. Per germline, CDR1 SGHTA and CDR2 FQGNSA. V was shortened by 6 bases and J by 3 bases, with 14 bases between the two germline ends. The CDR3 totals 15 residues.

This clone was observed a single time. The rearrangement uses TRBV6-5 and TRBJ2-1; possibly TRBD2 for D (7 bases). Germline V CDR1 and CDR2: MNHEY, SVGAGI. This CDR3 contains 16 residues. V was pared by 0 bases and J by 10 bases, with 19 bases between. The CDR3 region is CASSYSKGGGGREQFF. The CDR3 DNA sequence: TGTGCCAGCAGTTACTCGAAGGGGGGCGGGGGCCGCGAGCAGTTCTTC.

This sequence joins TRBV30 and TRBJ2-3; no reliable D call. The CDR3 spans 12 residues. Germline assignment: CDR1 GTSNPN and CDR2 SVGIG (reference sequence). V was trimmed by 2 bases and J by 6 bases, leaving 9 bases between them. The CDR3 DNA is TGTGCCTGGAGTATCTCCCGTGATACGCAGTATTTT. Amino acid sequence: CAWSISRDTQYF.

The gene calls are TRBV7-8 and TRBJ1-4; 8 bases align to TRBD1. The CDR3 is made up of 15 amino acids. With 4 bases clipped from V and 7 bases from J, the junction kept 8 bases outside the gene matches. CDR1 is SGHVS and CDR2 is FQNEAQ in the germline V gene. The CDR3 protein is CASSSSGTGAEKLFF. CDR3 coding DNA: TGTGCCAGCAGCTCGTCGGGGACAGGTGCTGAAAAACTGTTTTTT.

CDR3 in amino acids: CASSYSTRTGGNTIYF. In DNA form, the CDR3 reads TGTGCCAGCAGTTACTCTACTAGGACCGGTGGAAACACCATATATTTT. The chain has TRBV6-5 and TRBJ1-3; D is ambiguous. CDR1 and CDR2 (germline): MNHEY, SVGAGI. V dropped 0 bases and J dropped 3 bases, with 12 bases sitting between them. CDR3 length: 16 residues.